This is a list of T cell receptor beta chains from one sample in a study of blood T cell repertoires in COVID-19. Some clones are missing from TCRdb's copy, which holds only in-frame ones; the method was immunoSEQ multiplex PCR. The top ten hold about 4.7% of the sample, which has 95,000 to 150,000 clones, around 86% seen once. Sequencing input: peripheral blood. All receptors come from a man between 35 and 55 years old with acute or convalescent COVID-19. The CDR3 runs from the conserved cysteine through the conserved F or W. The D gene is left open where the match is weak. The listing skips clone size in some rows; elsewhere it reads once, few, many or a size class.

v_call	d_call	clone_size	cdr3_length	j_call	cdr3_nt	cdr3_aa
TRBV7-8	.	.	16	TRBJ1-5	TGTGCCAGCAGCTTTAGTTGGACAGCAGACCATCAGCCCCAGCATTTT	CASSFSWTADHQPQHF
TRBV15	TRBD1	.	15	TRBJ1-5	TGTGCCACCAGCTCGCGACAGGGGGGGAGTCAGCCCCAGCATTTT	CATSSRQGGSQPQHF
TRBV6-2/TRBV6-3	.	.	14	TRBJ2-7	TGTGCCAGCAGTTACTCGTGGCCGAACTACGAGCAGTACTTC	CASSYSWPNYEQYF
TRBV7-8	.	.	13	TRBJ2-3	TGTGCCAGCAGCTTATCGAGAGGCGATACGCAGTATTTT	CASSLSRGDTQYF
TRBV24-1	TRBD2	once	13	TRBJ2-7	TGTGCCACCAGTGATTTGTCGGGGGGCGAGCAGTACTTC	CATSDLSGGEQYF
TRBV24-1	TRBD1	.	13	TRBJ1-1	TGTGCCGCACAGGGGGAGGCGAACACTGAAGCTTTCTTT	CAAQGEANTEAFF
TRBV3-1/TRBV3-2	TRBD2	many	15	TRBJ2-7	TGTGCCAGCAGCCAAGATTCTAGCGGGTTCTACGAGCAGTACTTC	CASSQDSSGFYEQYF
TRBV5-1	.	.	14	TRBJ2-3	TGCGCCAGCAGGCAGCGGTCTAGCACAGATACGCAGTATTTT	CASRQRSSTDTQYF
TRBV30	.	.	14	TRBJ1-1	TGTGCCTGGAGTGTACGGGGGATGAGCACTGAAGCTTTCTTT	CAWSVRGMSTEAFF
TRBV27	.	.	14	TRBJ1-5	TGTGCCAGCAGTATGGACAGCATGCGGCAGCCCCAGCATTTT	CASSMDSMRQPQHF
TRBV27	.	.	16	TRBJ1-6	TGTGCCAGCACCTTCAACCGGGTGAGGTTTGATTCACCCCTCCACTTT	CASTFNRVRFDSPLHF
TRBV3-1/TRBV3-2	.	.	14	TRBJ2-2	TGTGCCAGCAGCCCCGGGACGAACACCGGGGAGCTGTTTTTT	CASSPGTNTGELFF
TRBV2	.	.	15	TRBJ1-1	TGTGCCAGCACCCTTGAACCAGGTCCCCACACTGAAGCTTTCTTT	CASTLEPGPHTEAFF
TRBV7-9	.	.	15	TRBJ1-2	TGTGCCAGCAGCTTTGAGGGGAGGAACATCTATGGCTACACCTTC	CASSFEGRNIYGYTF
TRBV6-2/TRBV6-3	TRBD2	.	17	TRBJ2-1	TGTGCCAGCAGTTACCGTGGCCAACTAGCGGGGTACAATGAGCAGTTCTTC	CASSYRGQLAGYNEQFF
TRBV9	.	.	14	TRBJ2-7	TGTGCCAGCAGCGTAGCTCCGGGTCGGGGCGAGCAGTACTTC	CASSVAPGRGEQYF
TRBV3-1/TRBV3-2	.	.	13	TRBJ1-1	TGTGCCAGCAGCCAAGCTACGGGGACTGAAGCTTTCTTT	CASSQATGTEAFF
TRBV5-1	.	once	14	TRBJ1-1	TGCGCCAGCAGCTTGGGGTCGGTGAACACTGAAGCTTTCTTT	CASSLGSVNTEAFF
TRBV29-1	.	.	13	TRBJ1-1	TGCAGCGGGTTACAGGGAGAGGACACTGAAGCTTTCTTT	CSGLQGEDTEAFF
TRBV5-6	.	.	16	TRBJ1-1	TGTGCCAGCAGCTGGGGGCCCCCCGAGATCGGCACTGAAGCTTTCTTT	CASSWGPPEIGTEAFF
TRBV7-9	TRBD1	.	15	TRBJ1-1	TGTGCCAGCAGCCCCACAGGGGGCTTGAACACTGAAGCTTTCTTT	CASSPTGGLNTEAFF
TRBV10-2	TRBD1	.	13	TRBJ1-2	TGCGCCAGCCGCTCGGACAGGGTAGAAGGCTACACCTTC	CASRSDRVEGYTF
TRBV10-1	.	.	12	TRBJ2-5	TGCGCCAGCAGTGAGTCTTGGGCCCCCCAGTACTTC	CASSESWAPQYF
TRBV5-1	.	.	14	TRBJ1-4	TGCGCCAGCCAGCGACCCGAGGCTAATGAAAAACTGTTTTTT	CASQRPEANEKLFF
TRBV14	TRBD1	.	17	TRBJ1-1	TGTGCCAGCAGCCAAGAAAAGGACAGGGGCCCCAGGGCTGAAGCTTTCTTT	CASSQEKDRGPRAEAFF
TRBV5-1	.	.	14	TRBJ2-5	TGCGCCAGCAGCCAGGGACACCCACAAGAGACCCAGTACTTC	CASSQGHPQETQYF
TRBV5-6	.	.	14	TRBJ1-1	TGTGCCAGCAGCTTTCGAGACACAAACACTGAAGCTTTCTTT	CASSFRDTNTEAFF
TRBV7-6	TRBD2	.	15	TRBJ2-1	TGTGCCAGCAGCCAGACTAGCGGGTCCTACAATGAGCAGTTCTTC	CASSQTSGSYNEQFF
TRBV7-8	TRBD1	.	14	TRBJ1-6	TGTGCCAGCAGCCTAGGGACAGATAATTCACCCCTCCACTTT	CASSLGTDNSPLHF
TRBV30	.	.	14	TRBJ2-1	TGTGCCTGGAGGGAGACACGGACAGCCAATGAGCAGTTCTTC	CAWRETRTANEQFF
TRBV23-1	TRBD1	.	18	TRBJ1-2	TGCGCCAGCAGTCAAGTCCCGGGACAGGGACCCTTTAACTATGGCTACACCTTC	CASSQVPGQGPFNYGYTF
TRBV7-2	TRBD1	.	16	TRBJ2-7	TGTGCCAGCAGCTTAGGATGGGACAGTCCTTCCTACGAGCAGTACTTC	CASSLGWDSPSYEQYF
TRBV19	TRBD1	.	14	TRBJ2-5	TGTGCCAGTAGTCGGACAGGGAACCAAGAGACCCAGTACTTC	CASSRTGNQETQYF
TRBV5-1	TRBD1	once	16	TRBJ1-2	TGCGCCAGCAGCCAAAACCGGGACAGGGGGGCCTATGGCTACACCTTC	CASSQNRDRGAYGYTF
TRBV9	TRBD2	once	15	TRBJ2-1	TGTGCCAGCAGCCTCAGCGGGAGCTCCTACAATGAGCAGTTCTTC	CASSLSGSSYNEQFF
TRBV5-1	TRBD2	once	15	TRBJ2-2	TGCGCCAGCAGCTTGGTCGGCGCGGGAGTCGGGGAGCTGTTTTTT	CASSLVGAGVGELFF
TRBV11-2	.	.	15	TRBJ1-3	TGTGCCAGCAGCTTAGCAGATTTCTCTGGAAACACCATATATTTT	CASSLADFSGNTIYF
TRBV28	TRBD1	.	14	TRBJ1-2	TGTGCCAGCACTAAGACAGGGGGCGCCCGGGGCTACACCTTC	CASTKTGGARGYTF
TRBV19	.	many	16	TRBJ1-5	TGTGCCAGTAGGGTATTGGGCAGGGTCGGCAATCAGCCCCAGCATTTT	CASRVLGRVGNQPQHF
TRBV3-1/TRBV3-2	.	.	17	TRBJ1-5	TGTGCCAGCAGCCGGGCACAGGGAGAGAGCTCGGATCAGCCCCAGCATTTT	CASSRAQGESSDQPQHF